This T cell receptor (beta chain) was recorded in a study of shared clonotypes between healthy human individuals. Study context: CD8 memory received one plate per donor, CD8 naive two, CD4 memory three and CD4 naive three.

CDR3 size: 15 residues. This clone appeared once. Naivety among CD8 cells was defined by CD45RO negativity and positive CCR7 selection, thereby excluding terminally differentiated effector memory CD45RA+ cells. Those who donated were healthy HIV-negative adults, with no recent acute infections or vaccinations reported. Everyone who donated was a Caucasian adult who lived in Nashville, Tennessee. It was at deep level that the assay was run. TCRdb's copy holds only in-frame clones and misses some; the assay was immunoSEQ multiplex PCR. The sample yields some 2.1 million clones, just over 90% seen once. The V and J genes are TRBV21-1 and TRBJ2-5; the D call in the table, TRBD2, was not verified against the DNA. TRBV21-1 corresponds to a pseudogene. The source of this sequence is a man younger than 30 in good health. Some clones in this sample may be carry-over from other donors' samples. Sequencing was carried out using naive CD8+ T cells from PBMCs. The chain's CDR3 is CASSKEWREMETQYF. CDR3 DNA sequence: TGTGCCAGCAGCAAAGAGTGGAGGGAGATGGAGACCCAGTACTTC.